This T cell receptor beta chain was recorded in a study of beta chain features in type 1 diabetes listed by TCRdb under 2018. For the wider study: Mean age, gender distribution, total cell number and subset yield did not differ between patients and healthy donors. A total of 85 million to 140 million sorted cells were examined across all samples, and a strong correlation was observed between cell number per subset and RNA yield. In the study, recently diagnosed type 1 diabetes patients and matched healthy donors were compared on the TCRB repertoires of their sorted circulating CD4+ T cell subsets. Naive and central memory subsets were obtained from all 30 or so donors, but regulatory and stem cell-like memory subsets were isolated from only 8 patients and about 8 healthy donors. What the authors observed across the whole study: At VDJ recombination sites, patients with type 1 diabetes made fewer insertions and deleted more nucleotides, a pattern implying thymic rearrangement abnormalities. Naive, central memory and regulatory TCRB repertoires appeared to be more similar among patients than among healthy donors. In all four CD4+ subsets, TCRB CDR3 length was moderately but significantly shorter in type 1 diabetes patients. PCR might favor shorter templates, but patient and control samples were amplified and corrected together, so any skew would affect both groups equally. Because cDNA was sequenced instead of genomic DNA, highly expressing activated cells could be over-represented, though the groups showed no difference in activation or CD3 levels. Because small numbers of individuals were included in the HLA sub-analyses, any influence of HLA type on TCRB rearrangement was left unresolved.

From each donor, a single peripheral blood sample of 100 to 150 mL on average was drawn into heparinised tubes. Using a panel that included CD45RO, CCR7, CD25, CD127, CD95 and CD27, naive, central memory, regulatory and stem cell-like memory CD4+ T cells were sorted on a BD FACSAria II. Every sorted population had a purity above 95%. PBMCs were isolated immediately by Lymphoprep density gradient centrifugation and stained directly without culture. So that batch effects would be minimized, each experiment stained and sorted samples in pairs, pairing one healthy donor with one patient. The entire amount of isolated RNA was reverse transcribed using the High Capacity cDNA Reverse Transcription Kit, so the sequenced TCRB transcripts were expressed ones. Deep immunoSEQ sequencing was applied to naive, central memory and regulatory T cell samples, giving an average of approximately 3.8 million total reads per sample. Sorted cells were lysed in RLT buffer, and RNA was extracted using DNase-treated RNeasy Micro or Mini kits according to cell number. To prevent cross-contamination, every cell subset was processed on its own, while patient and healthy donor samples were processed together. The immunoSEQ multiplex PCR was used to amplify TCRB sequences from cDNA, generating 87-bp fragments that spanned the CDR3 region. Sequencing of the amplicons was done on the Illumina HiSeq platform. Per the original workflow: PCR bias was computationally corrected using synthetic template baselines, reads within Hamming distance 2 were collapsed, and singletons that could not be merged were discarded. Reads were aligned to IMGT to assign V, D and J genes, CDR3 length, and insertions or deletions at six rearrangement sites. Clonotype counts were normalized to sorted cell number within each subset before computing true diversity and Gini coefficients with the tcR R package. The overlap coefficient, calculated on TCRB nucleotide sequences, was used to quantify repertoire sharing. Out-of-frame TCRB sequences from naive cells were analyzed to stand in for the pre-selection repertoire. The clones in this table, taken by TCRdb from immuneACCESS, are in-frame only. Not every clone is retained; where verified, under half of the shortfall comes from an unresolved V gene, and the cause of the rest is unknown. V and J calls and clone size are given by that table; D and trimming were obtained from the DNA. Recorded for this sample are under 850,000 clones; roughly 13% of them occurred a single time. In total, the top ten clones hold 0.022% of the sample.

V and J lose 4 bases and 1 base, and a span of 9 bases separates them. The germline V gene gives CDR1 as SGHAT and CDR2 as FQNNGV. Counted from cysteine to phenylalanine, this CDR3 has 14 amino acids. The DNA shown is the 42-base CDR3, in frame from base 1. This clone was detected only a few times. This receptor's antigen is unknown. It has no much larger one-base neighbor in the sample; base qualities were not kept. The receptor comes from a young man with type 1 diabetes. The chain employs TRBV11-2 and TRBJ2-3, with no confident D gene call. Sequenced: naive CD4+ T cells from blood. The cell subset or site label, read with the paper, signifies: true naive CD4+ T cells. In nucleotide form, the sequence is TGTGCCAGCAGCTGGCTGTCCGGCACAGATACGCAGTATTTT. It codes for CASSWLSGTDTQYF. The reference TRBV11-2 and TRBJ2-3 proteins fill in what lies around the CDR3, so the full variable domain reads EAGVAQSPRYKIIEKRQSVAFWCNPISGHATLYWYQQILGQGPKLLIQFQNNGVVDDSQLPKDRFSAERLKGVDSTLKIQPAKLEDSAVYLCASSWLSGTDTQYFGPGTRLTVL.